Below are 21 T cell receptor beta chains sequenced from a single sample in a study of blood T cells in healthy people across ages. It was with a sample-barcoded 5' primer and a J-beta primer mix that a second PCR of roughly 7 to 12 cycles was run. TCRdb re-derived calls from the 5' RACE reads in MiXCR, one entry per CDR3 protein. The sample records 1.4 million to 1.5 million distinct CDR3 sequences, roughly 45% being singletons. Sequencing was performed on blood. These receptors all come from a woman aged 18-29 years in good health.

The J gene is TRBJ2-5, the V gene TRBV24-1, with TRBD1 identical over 7 bases. The V gene end was trimmed by 5 bases and the J gene end by 1 base; junction bases not matched to a gene: 6. Germline lookup yields CDR1 KGHDR and CDR2 SFDVKD. CDR3 size: 15 residues. CDR3 sequence (DNA): TGTGCCACCAGTGGTGGGGGACAGATCCAAGAGACCCAGTACTTC. Its translation: CATSGGGQIQETQYF.

The chain links TRBV27 to TRBJ2-7, with 7 positions matching TRBD1. The CDR3 contains 16 residues. After removal of 4 bases from V and 3 bases from J, the junction contained 12 bases not matched to a gene. Germline V gene data show CDR1 as MNHEY and CDR2 as SMNVEV (reference sequence). This chain's CDR3 is CASSYQGDRRIYEQYF. The CDR3, as DNA: TGTGCCAGCAGTTATCAAGGGGACAGACGGATCTACGAGCAGTACTTC.

V is TRBV27 and J is TRBJ2-7, with D unresolved. In germline, CDR1 is MNHEY, CDR2 SMNVEV (reference sequence). The length of the CDR3 is 15 residues. Between the trimmed V and J ends, which lost 4 bases and 3 bases, there was a span of 16 bases. DNA of the CDR3: TGTGCCAGCAGTTCCATGGCGAGCACTGTCTACGAGCAGTACTTC. Its protein is CASSSMASTVYEQYF.

The chain has TRBV5-6 and TRBJ2-4; maybe TRBD1 (6 bases). The J call is doubtful: the DNA matches TRBJ2-7 better. The CDR3 consists of 15 residues. In germline, CDR1 is SGHDT, CDR2 YYEEEE. CDR3 nucleotide sequence: TGTGCCAGCAGCCTAGGGGGATTTGCCACCGACGAGCAGTACTTC. Residues: CASSLGGFATDEQYF.

This clonotype has at least ten counts. V usage is TRBV29-1 and J usage is TRBJ2-5, with D uncertain. With 4 bases removed from V and 4 bases from J, the gap between germline ends came to 1 base. CDR3 size: 9 residues. Germline CDR1 and CDR2: SQVTM and ANQGSEA. The CDR3 nucleotides are TGCAGCGTTGGAGAGACCCAGTACTTC. Protein: CSVGETQYF.

The chain is built from TRBV25-1 and TRBJ2-1; 10 bases fit TRBD2. CDR1 and CDR2 from the germline V gene are MGHDK and SYGVNS. V was clipped by 3 bases and J by 7 bases; unmatched bases: 3. This CDR3 is built from 14 residues. CDR3 region: CASSDLAGENEQFF. In nucleotides, the CDR3 is TGTGCCAGCAGTGATCTAGCGGGGGAGAATGAGCAGTTCTTC.

The chain employs TRBV27 and TRBJ1-5; D is perhaps TRBD1 (6 bases). The CDR3 spans 15 residues. The germline gives CDR1 MNHEY, CDR2 SMNVEV (reference sequence). V was cut by 4 bases and J by 6 bases, with 16 bases left in between. The CDR3 nucleotides are TGTGCCAGCAGTTACGGGGGACATTTGAGTCAGCCCCAGCATTTT. As protein: CASSYGGHLSQPQHF.

V gene TRBV4-1 combines with J gene TRBJ2-2, with 14 nucleotides matching TRBD2. Trimming removed 4 bases from V and 4 bases from J; junction bases left unmatched: 5. This CDR3 comprises 17 residues. CDR1 and CDR2 (germline): MGHRA, YSYEKL. In DNA, the CDR3 is TGCGCCAGCAGCCCGACTAGCGGGAGGGCGGGCACCGGGGAGCTGTTTTTT. This translates into CASSPTSGRAGTGELFF.

The CDR3 DNA reads TGCAGTGCTAGGGGGGGGACCCAGAACACTGAAGCTTTCTTT. This encodes CSARGGTQNTEAFF. This chain connects TRBV20-1 to TRBJ1-1, with D perhaps matching TRBD1 (5 bases). V lost 3 bases and J lost 1, with 12 bases in between. This CDR3 comprises 14 residues. Germline V gene sequence: CDR1 DFQATT, CDR2 SNEGSKA (reference sequence).

This clonotype was seen only a few times. The rearrangement joins TRBV4-1 to TRBJ2-7; D ambiguous. V was trimmed by 0 bases and J by 3 bases, leaving 6 bases between them. The CDR3 sequence is 13 residues long. Germline loops: CDR1 MGHRA, CDR2 YSYEKL. CDR3: CASSQEQIYEQYF. In DNA, the CDR3 is TGCGCCAGCAGCCAAGAACAGATCTACGAGCAGTACTTC.

The genes are TRBV29-1 and TRBJ1-3, with a tentative D call TRBD1 (5 bases). The length of the CDR3 is 13 residues. V lost 4 bases and J lost 7, with 14 bases in between. The V gene's germline CDR1 is SQVTM and CDR2 ANQGSEA. In nucleotides, the CDR3 is TGCAGCGTTGCCCCGACAGTCGGGAACACCATATATTTT. Amino acids: CSVAPTVGNTIYF.

This clonotype occurred a few times. A read error is possible here, since a much larger clone lies one base away. The chain combines TRBV29-1 with TRBJ2-5; 10 bases fit TRBD2. The CDR3 has 14 amino acids. V was clipped by 7 bases and J by 11 bases; unmatched bases: 16. In germline, CDR1 is SQVTM, CDR2 ANQGSEA. CDR3 amino acids: CSADSGRNMNEQYF. The CDR3 DNA follows: TGCAGCGCCGATAGCGGGAGGAATATGAATGAGCAGTACTTC.

This chain joins TRBV7-2 and TRBJ2-7, with D perhaps matching TRBD2 (6 bases). This CDR3 comprises 16 residues. Germline values: CDR1 SGHTA, CDR2 FQGNSA. Trimming stripped 5 bases from V and 4 bases from J, with 21 bases between. CDR3 in amino acids: CASSASARGTFYEQYF. The CDR3, as DNA: TGTGCCAGCAGCGCCTCCGCCCGCGGGACGTTTTACGAGCAGTACTTC.

Only a few counts were recorded for this clonotype. The J gene is TRBJ2-7, the V gene TRBV29-1, with D perhaps matching TRBD1 (6 bases). Between the trimmed V and J ends, which lost 6 bases and 3 bases, there was a span of 15 bases. This CDR3 comprises 13 residues. The germline gives CDR1 SQVTM, CDR2 ANQGSEA. The DNA of the CDR3 is TGCAGCGTCTGGCCTTCCAGGGGCTACGAGCAGTACTTC. It encodes CSVWPSRGYEQYF.

This clonotype was detected only once. Sequence at one end of the junction differs from germline and may be a read error. The chain recombines TRBV4-1 with TRBJ1-5; no clear D gene. From germline, CDR1 is MGHRA and CDR2 YSYEKL. The CDR3 extends over 16 amino acids. The CDR3 loop is CVSSQVSFSGNQPQHF. Written as DNA, the CDR3 is TGCGTCAGCAGCCAAGTGAGTTTTAGTGGAAATCAGCCCCAGCATTTT.

In this sample, this clonotype turned up once. This may arise from a read error, as a much more abundant clone is one base away. This chain connects TRBV4-1 to TRBJ2-7, with 7 bases that match TRBD1. The J call may be faulty, since TRBJ2-5 better matches the DNA end. Germline values: CDR1 MGHRA, CDR2 YSYEKL. CDR3 size: 14 residues. CDR3 coding DNA: TGCGCCAGCAGCCCCCGACAGGGACAAGGGACCCAGTACTTC. This codes for CASSPRQGQGTQYF.

This clonotype was found a few times. The rearrangement joins TRBV10-2 to TRBJ2-7, with D unclear. V was shortened by 2 bases and J by 5 bases, with 10 bases between the two germline ends. CDR1 is WSHSY and CDR2 is SAAADI in the germline V gene. This CDR3 region has 13 residues. The CDR3 DNA sequence: TGCGCCAGCAGTGAGAGTCCGCTGCACGAGCAGTACTTC. Protein: CASSESPLHEQYF.

This clonotype was seen a few times. The V gene is TRBV3-1, the J gene TRBJ1-2; D unresolved. The length of the CDR3 is 18 residues. The germline gives CDR1 LGHDT, CDR2 YNNKEL (reference sequence). The ends were cut back, 0 bases at V and 6 bases at J, with 23 bases in the middle. CDR3 coding DNA: TGTGCCAGCAGCCAAGATCTTGGAGGGATGGGCCCTCGGGATGGCTACACCTTC. Amino acid sequence: CASSQDLGGMGPRDGYTF.

In this sample, this clonotype turned up a few times. CDR3 protein: CASSLGPLVYNEQFF. CDR3 sequence (DNA): TGTGCCAGCAGCTTAGGACCCCTCGTATACAATGAGCAGTTCTTC. The rearrangement joins TRBV7-2 to TRBJ2-1; no firm D call. There are 15 residues in the CDR3. CDR1 and CDR2 (germline): SGHTA, FQGNSA. With 1 base removed from V and 4 bases from J, the gap between germline ends came to 11 bases.

The gene calls are TRBV28 and TRBJ1-1, with a possible D match to TRBD1 (5 bases). Germline CDR1 is MDHEN and CDR2 is SYDVKM. The V and J ends lost 5 bases and 5 bases respectively, with 24 bases between them. The CDR3 length is 17 residues. In nucleotides, the CDR3 is TGTGCCAGCAGTGGAGACCACCCGGGACTCCTTGGGACTGAAGCTTTCTTT. As protein: CASSGDHPGLLGTEAFF.

This chain joins TRBV6-5 and TRBJ2-1, with 7 bases aligning to TRBD1. This CDR3 comprises 13 residues. Unmatched junction bases numbered 6, after V lost 4 bases and J lost 9 bases. The germline V gene has CDR1 MNHEY and CDR2 SVGAGI. DNA for the CDR3: TGTGCCAGCAGTTCCGGGACAGCCGTTGAGCAGTTCTTC. Translated: CASSSGTAVEQFF.